This T cell receptor beta chain was recovered during a study of blood T cell repertoires in COVID-19. Study details: Sites in the United States, Italy and Spain provided acute and convalescent COVID-19 samples. From T cells, B-cell-depleted T cells, or PBMCs came the material, which was cDNA or gDNA.

The CDR3 has 12 residues. The V gene end was trimmed by 10 bases and the J gene end by 5 bases; junction bases not matched to a gene: 3. Germline loops: CDR1 SGDLS, CDR2 YYNGEE. In the authors' workflow: Amplification of reference gene primers was used by the study to estimate nucleated cell counts. The protocol was immunoSEQ multiplex PCR, while the TCRdb copy is restricted to in-frame clones and leaves out a portion. V, J and clone size are taken as reported in that table, and D and trimming were inferred from the DNA itself. The sample consists of about 140,000 clones, about 83% of them appearing once. Participant ages covered roughly 18 to 89 years across 24 US areas.

This chain joins TRBV9 and TRBJ2-3, with 11 bases aligning to TRBD2. Sequencing was done on a sample of PBMCs or T cells enriched from blood (not recorded which). The TCR originated in a woman in her forties or fifties with acute COVID-19. CDR3 sequence: CAELAGEDTQYF. The DNA of the CDR3 is TGTGCCGAACTAGCGGGGGAAGATACGCAGTATTTT.